The 17 T cell receptor beta chains given below trace back to one sample, sequenced in a study of blood T cell repertoires in COVID-19. Using immunoSEQ multiplex PCR, the repertoire was profiled, and TCRdb retains in-frame clones only, with some absent. The sample yields about 73,000 clones, around four fifths seen once. What was sequenced was peripheral blood. All receptors come from an older woman with acute or convalescent COVID-19.

This clone was seen a few times. V usage is TRBV19 and J usage is TRBJ2-2; D is undetermined. The V gene lost 1 base and the J gene lost 0 bases, with 6 bases spanning the gap. The CDR3 is 15 amino acids. Germline loops: CDR1 LNHDA, CDR2 SQIVND (reference sequence). CDR3 loop: CASSIGATNTGELFF. CDR3 nucleotide sequence: TGTGCCAGTAGTATAGGCGCCACGAACACCGGGGAGCTGTTTTTT. Full variable domain (remainder filled in from reference TRBV19 and TRBJ2-2): DGGITQSPKYLFRKEGQNVTLSCEQNLNHDAMYWYRQDPGQGLRLIYYSQIVNDFQKGDIAEGYSVSREKKESFPLTVTSAQKNPTAFYLCASSIGATNTGELFFGEGSRLTVL.

This clone came up once. This chain links TRBV19 with TRBJ1-1; D not certain. This CDR3 comprises 18 residues. The V gene's germline CDR1 is LNHDA and CDR2 SQIVND (reference sequence). Trimming took off 3 bases at V and 1 base at J, with 21 bases between the two ends. DNA for the CDR3: TGTGCCAGTAGTATTTTCCCTGGAGGCCGTCGAGGGAACACTGAAGCTTTCTTT. Translating gives CASSIFPGGRRGNTEAFF.

The chain has TRBV7-3 and TRBJ2-2, with D possibly matching TRBD1 (5 bases). The V gene lost 0 bases and the J gene lost 7 bases, with 6 bases spanning the gap. From germline, CDR1 is SGHTA and CDR2 FQGTGA. The CDR3 sequence is 13 residues long. CDR3 coding DNA: TGTGCCAGCAGCTTAACAGGGGACGGGGAGCTGTTTTTT. This encodes CASSLTGDGELFF.

The chain couples TRBV18 to TRBJ2-7; 9 bases are shared with TRBD2. This CDR3 comprises 14 residues. Trimming cost V 9 bases and J 5 bases; bases outside gene matches: 11. CDR1 is KGHSH and CDR2 is LQKENI in the germline V gene. The CDR3 bases are TGTGCCAGTTCCCCGCCGGGACTAGCCCACGAGCAGTACTTC. Encoded protein: CASSPPGLAHEQYF. Full variable domain (missing parts from reference TRBV18 and TRBJ2-7): NAGVMQNPRHLVRRRGQEARLRCSPMKGHSHVYWYRQLPEEGLKFMVYLQKENIIDESGMPKERFSAEFPKEGPSILRIQQVVRGDSAAYFCASSPPGLAHEQYFGPGTRLTVT.

This chain links TRBV9 with TRBJ2-2; 11 bases are a match to TRBD1. With V trimmed by 2 bases and J by 4 bases, 1 base remained unmatched. The CDR3 runs 15 residues. CDR1 and CDR2 from the germline V gene are SGDLS and YYNGEE. Written as DNA, the CDR3 is TGTGCCAGCAGCGTGGGACAGGGGGTCACCGGGGAGCTGTTTTTT. Encoded protein: CASSVGQGVTGELFF. Drawing the rest from reference TRBV9 and TRBJ2-2, the complete variable domain is DSGVTQTPKHLITATGQRVTLRCSPRSGDLSVYWYQQSLDQGLQFLIQYYNGEERAKGNILERFSAQQFPDLHSELNLSSLELGDSALYFCASSVGQGVTGELFFGEGSRLTVL.

The chain combines TRBV7-8 with TRBJ1-4, with D maybe TRBD1 (5 bases). This CDR3 contains 15 residues. Deletions cut 2 bases from V and 0 bases from J, with 7 bases between. The germline CDR1 and CDR2 sequences are SGHVS and FQNEAQ. This CDR3 reads CASSLQGPTNEKLFF. The CDR3 nucleotides are TGTGCCAGCAGCTTACAGGGCCCAACTAATGAAAAACTGTTTTTT.

The chain is built from TRBV5-4 and TRBJ1-1; no firm D call. Between the trimmed V and J ends, which lost 4 bases and 0 bases, there was a span of 16 bases. This CDR3 is built from 16 residues. From germline, CDR1 is SGHNT and CDR2 YYREEE (reference sequence). CDR3 nucleotides: TGTGCCAGCAGCCGAGAAGGGAGGCGGATGAACACTGAAGCTTTCTTT. Protein: CASSREGRRMNTEAFF.

The J gene is TRBJ2-7, the V gene TRBV19; 11 bases are a match to TRBD1. V lost 6 bases to trimming and J lost 0 bases; unmatched junction nucleotides: 7. The germline CDR1 and CDR2 sequences are LNHDA and SQIVND (reference sequence). This CDR3 is 16 amino acids long. The CDR3 nucleotides read TGTGCCAGTAGCGCCGCCGGGACAGGGGGCTCCTACGAGCAGTACTTC. Its protein is CASSAAGTGGSYEQYF.

The V gene is TRBV19, the J gene TRBJ1-1; D ambiguous. The CDR3 is made up of 13 amino acids. Germline CDR1 and CDR2: LNHDA and SQIVND (reference sequence). Trimming cost V 4 bases and J 1 base, with 7 bases left between them. CDR3: CASSTTANTEAFF. The CDR3, as DNA: TGTGCCAGTAGTACTACAGCGAACACTGAAGCTTTCTTT.

The chain couples TRBV7-8 to TRBJ2-7; 8 nucleotides line up with TRBD2. V shed 1 base and J 6 bases; nucleotides not matched to a gene: 8. The CDR3 has 15 residues. Germline V lookup: CDR1 SGHVS, CDR2 FQNEAQ. The chain's CDR3 is CASSLVTGGRFEQYF. In nucleotides, the CDR3 is TGTGCCAGCAGCTTAGTAACGGGGGGGCGTTTCGAGCAGTACTTC.

This clone came up once. The chain uses TRBV2 and TRBJ1-2, with a weak D call TRBD1 (6 bases). The CDR3 has 13 amino acids. Germline CDR1 is SNHLY and CDR2 is FYNNEI. Trimming took off 5 bases at V and 7 bases at J, with 14 bases between the two ends. Here the CDR3 DNA reads TGTGCCAGCAGTCCGGCAGGGGTGGGTGGCTACACCTTC. It translates to CASSPAGVGGYTF.

This sequence joins TRBV10-1 and TRBJ2-5; D is possibly TRBD1 (7 bases). The CDR3 consists of 15 residues. Germline V gene sequence: CDR1 WNHNN, CDR2 SYGVQD (reference sequence). V dropped 4 bases and J dropped 4 bases, with 16 bases sitting between them. This CDR3 is CASSASSRGVETQYF. The CDR3 DNA reads TGCGCCAGCAGTGCATCGAGCAGGGGGGTAGAGACCCAGTACTTC.

This sequence joins TRBV3-1 (or the pseudogene TRBV3-2) and TRBJ2-3; TRBD1 matches at 9 bases. This CDR3 is built from 15 residues. CDR1 and CDR2 from the germline V gene are LGHDT and YNNKEL (reference sequence). V gave up 4 bases and J gave up 3 bases; unmatched junction bases: 5. CDR3 amino acids: CASSLLGQGTDTQYF. The CDR3 DNA follows: TGTGCCAGCAGCCTCCTTGGACAGGGGACAGATACGCAGTATTTT.

The CDR3 here is CAIRGTENTEAFF. CDR3 coding DNA: TGTGCCATCAGGGGGACAGAGAACACTGAAGCTTTCTTT. The chain employs TRBV10-3 and TRBJ1-1; 7 bases agree with TRBD1. Germline V gives CDR1 ENHRY, CDR2 SYGVKD. After removal of 6 bases from V and 1 base from J, the junction contained 2 bases not matched to a gene. The CDR3 totals 13 residues.

V and J are TRBV28 and TRBJ2-2, with D unresolved. The CDR3 totals 14 residues. The germline CDR1 and CDR2 sequences are MDHEN and SYDVKM. Trimming left V 4 bases short and J 6 bases short, with 12 bases between. The DNA for the CDR3 is TGTGCCAGCAGTTCACGAGAGCCGTCCGGGGAGCTGTTTTTT. Translated: CASSSREPSGELFF. Using reference TRBV28 and TRBJ2-2 for the parts outside the CDR3, the full variable domain is DVKVTQSSRYLVKRTGEKVFLECVQDMDHENMFWYRQDPGLGLRLIYFSYDVKMKEKGDIPEGYSVSREKKERFSLILESASTNQTSMYLCASSSREPSGELFFGEGSRLTVL.

This chain joins TRBV5-4 and TRBJ2-6; TRBD2 might be the D (5 bases). V dropped 4 bases and J dropped 0 bases, with 8 bases sitting between them. The germline gives CDR1 SGHNT, CDR2 YYREEE (reference sequence). CDR3 length: 15 amino acids. The CDR3 DNA reads TGTGCCAGCAGCACGAGGGACTCTGGGGCCAACGTCCTGACTTTC. Its protein product is CASSTRDSGANVLTF.

The chain links TRBV10-1 to TRBJ1-5; 7 bases align to TRBD1. This CDR3 region has 18 residues. The trim removed 0 bases at V and 0 bases at J, leaving 8 bases unmatched. Germline loops: CDR1 WNHNN, CDR2 SYGVQD (reference sequence). Written as DNA, the CDR3 is TGCGCCAGCAGTGAGTCGAGGACAGGCGAATATAGCAATCAGCCCCAGCATTTT. This sequence encodes CASSESRTGEYSNQPQHF.